This passage covers 21 T cell receptor beta chains from one sample sequenced in a study of shared T cell receptors in the human thymus. Sequenced by immunoSEQ multiplex PCR; TCRdb stores in-frame clones only, minus some. The sample records under 850,000 clones, 88% being singletons. This sample also appeared in a second study, on human thymus T cells.

The sequencing sample was made of thymocytes. These TCRs come from a boy younger than two with a congenital heart defect.

The chain links TRBV7-8 to TRBJ1-5, with 8 bases lining up with TRBD1. CDR1 is SGHVS and CDR2 is FQNEAQ in the germline V gene. The V gene end was trimmed by 2 bases and the J gene end by 7 bases; junction bases not matched to a gene: 7. The CDR3 runs 15 residues. CDR3 in DNA: TGTGCCAGCAGCTTAAGCCAGGGGGCACGGCAGCCCCAGCATTTT. It codes for CASSLSQGARQPQHF.

As for this clone: At the DNA level, this CDR3 is encoded by other sequences in the same sample as well. This chain connects TRBV6-5 to TRBJ2-7; 11 bases agree with TRBD2. Germline CDR1 and CDR2: MNHEY and SVGAGI. The junction had 8 bases not matched to a gene; V was cut back by 6 bases and J by 4 bases. The CDR3 contains 15 residues. The CDR3 coding sequence is TGTGCCAGCAGGGCCGGGACTAGCGGATCTTACGAGCAGTACTTC. Translation gives CASRAGTSGSYEQYF.

This rearrangement joins TRBV9 to TRBJ2-1; 16 bases line up with TRBD2. V dropped 5 bases and J dropped 3; count of bases not matched to a gene: 8. Germline loops: CDR1 SGDLS, CDR2 YYNGEE. The CDR3 length is 18 residues. CDR3 in DNA: TGTGCCAGCAGGGGGGGACTAGCGGGAGGGGACCTCTACAATGAGCAGTTCTTC. It translates to CASRGGLAGGDLYNEQFF.

The V and J genes are TRBV21-1 and TRBJ2-1; the tabulated D call, TRBD1, remains unverified against the DNA. TRBV21-1 is described as a pseudogene. The CDR3 consists of 16 residues. The CDR3 DNA is TGTGCCAGCAGCAAAGCGTGCCCGGGACAGAAGGATGAGCAGTTCTTC. It codes for CASSKACPGQKDEQFF.

The chain has TRBV27 and TRBJ2-2, with D possibly TRBD2 on 6 matching bases. CDR1 is MNHEY, CDR2 SMNVEV, per germline (reference sequence). Trimming shortened V by 5 bases and J by 5 bases, and 18 bases separated the two germline ends. This CDR3 has 16 residues. The CDR3 DNA is TGTGCCAGCAGTCTCTGGTGGCGGGACGGTACCGGGGAGCTGTTTTTT. Protein product: CASSLWWRDGTGELFF.

The rearrangement joins TRBV9 to TRBJ2-1; 9 bases are a match to TRBD2. Germline CDR1 is SGDLS and CDR2 is YYNGEE. There are 20 residues in the CDR3. J was trimmed by 2 bases and V by 3 bases; bases with no gene match: 18. The CDR3 nucleotides read TGTGCCAGCAGCGCATCGAGACCAGCGAGCGGGAGGTCGGCCTACAATGAGCAGTTCTTC. This gives the protein CASSASRPASGRSAYNEQFF.

V is TRBV2 and J is TRBJ2-7; 10 nucleotides line up with TRBD1. Germline lookup yields CDR1 SNHLY and CDR2 FYNNEI. V trimming: 5 bases; J trimming: 4 bases; junction bases outside the gene matches: 5. The CDR3 consists of 14 residues. CDR3 residues: CASSPAGQGYEQYF. The CDR3 DNA is TGTGCCAGCAGTCCGGCGGGACAGGGGTACGAGCAGTACTTC.

This clone was counted between two and nine times. The chain links TRBV9 to TRBJ2-1; TRBD2 matches at 8 bases. This CDR3 comprises 16 residues. The V and J ends lost 0 bases and 2 bases, in that order; junction bases with no gene match: 4. Per germline, CDR1 SGDLS and CDR2 YYNGEE. This chain's CDR3 is CASSVVTGGAYNEQFF. The DNA of the CDR3 is TGTGCCAGCAGCGTAGTGACGGGAGGGGCCTACAATGAGCAGTTCTTC.

The V gene is TRBV4-1, the J gene TRBJ1-1; 8 nucleotides align to TRBD1. Looked up from germline, CDR1 is MGHRA and CDR2 is YSYEKL. The CDR3 extends over 19 amino acids. Trimming at V came to 1 base and at J to 0 bases, leaving 13 bases not matched to a gene. The DNA of the CDR3 is TGCGCCAGCAGCCAAGCTGTGACAGGGGAAGGGAATATGAACACTGAAGCTTTCTTT. Its translation is CASSQAVTGEGNMNTEAFF.

The rearrangement uses TRBV5-4 and TRBJ2-7; D remains unclear. The CDR3 consists of 13 residues. The V end lost 4 bases, the J end lost 5 bases, and 13 bases lay between the germline ends. Germline V gene data show CDR1 as SGHNT and CDR2 as YYREEE (reference sequence). The CDR3 nucleotides read TGTGCCAGCAGCCCGAACGCGCTCGACGAGCAGTACTTC. It yields the protein CASSPNALDEQYF.

The V and J genes are TRBV11-2 and TRBJ2-1, with a weak D call TRBD2 (7 bases). This CDR3 contains 17 residues. The ends were cut back, 1 base at V and 3 bases at J, with 16 bases in the middle. Germline V gives CDR1 SGHAT, CDR2 FQNNGV. The CDR3 coding sequence is TGTGCCAGCAGCTTAGTTCCCGGAGGGGGGGACTACAATGAGCAGTTCTTC. This encodes CASSLVPGGGDYNEQFF.

This rearrangement joins TRBV5-4 to TRBJ2-2; 8 nucleotides align to TRBD2. The CDR3 is 16 amino acids. Unmatched junction bases numbered 6, after V lost 3 bases and J lost 2 bases. In germline, CDR1 is SGHNT, CDR2 YYREEE (reference sequence). CDR3 nucleotide sequence: TGTGCCAGCAGCTCGGGGGGGGAAAGTAACACCGGGGAGCTGTTTTTT. Residues: CASSSGGESNTGELFF.

The chain carries TRBV28 and TRBJ1-1, with D hard to call. The CDR3 runs to 11 residues. Trimming pared 7 bases from V and 11 bases from J, leaving 14 bases between. Germline V gene sequence: CDR1 MDHEN, CDR2 SYDVKM. The CDR3 DNA reads as TGTGCCAGCACTCACCCGGCGGGGGCTTTCTTT. This sequence encodes CASTHPAGAFF.

V usage is TRBV28 and J usage is TRBJ1-5, with no clear D. The germline V gene encodes CDR1 MDHEN and CDR2 SYDVKM. V was clipped by 6 bases and J by 0 bases, with 18 bases between them. The CDR3 loop spans 17 amino acids. This chain's CDR3 is CASRRNHPAYSNQPQHF. CDR3 nucleotides: TGTGCCAGCAGGAGGAACCACCCGGCTTATAGCAATCAGCCCCAGCATTTT.

This clone was counted once. V usage is TRBV2 and J usage is TRBJ2-1; 12 bases align to TRBD1. Germline CDR1 and CDR2: SNHLY and FYNNEI. There are 19 residues in the CDR3. J lost 7 bases, V lost 1 base, and 14 bases had no gene match. For the CDR3, the DNA is TGTGCCAGCAGTGAAGGGTTCTTTGAGGGACAGGGGGCTTTTAATGAGCAGTTCTTC. The encoded protein is CASSEGFFEGQGAFNEQFF.

The CDR3 DNA is TGCGCCAGCAGCCATGCCGGGACAGTAGATGGCTACACCTTC. It yields the protein CASSHAGTVDGYTF. The rearrangement uses TRBV4-3 and TRBJ1-2, with TRBD1 matching 7 bases. The V and J ends lost 3 bases and 6 bases, in that order; junction bases with no gene match: 7. Per germline, CDR1 LGHNA and CDR2 YSLEER. This CDR3 is built from 14 residues.

This clone was counted only a few times. V gene TRBV14 combines with J gene TRBJ2-7; 9 bases are shared with TRBD2. The CDR3 extends over 17 amino acids. From germline, CDR1 is SGHDN and CDR2 FVKESK. Trimming cost V 0 bases and J 7 bases; bases outside gene matches: 13. The CDR3 DNA reads TGTGCCAGCAGCCAAGACGGGTTAGCGGGAGACCGGGGGGAGCAGTACTTC. This sequence encodes CASSQDGLAGDRGEQYF.

V and J are TRBV21-1 and TRBJ2-7; TRBD1 was called by the table and not checked on the DNA. TRBV21-1 is annotated as a pseudogene. This CDR3 is 15 amino acids long. The CDR3 DNA follows: TGTGCCAGCAGCAACAGGGGAAAGAGGTCCTACGAGCAGTACTTC. Translating it yields CASSNRGKRSYEQYF.

The chain has TRBV4-2 and TRBJ2-2, with 11 bases identical to TRBD2. This CDR3 has 17 amino acids. CDR1 is LGHNA, CDR2 YNFKEQ, per germline. Trimming removed 2 bases from V and 1 base from J; junction bases left unmatched: 3. CDR3 protein: CASSQKTSGGNTGELFF. For the CDR3, the DNA is TGTGCCAGCAGCCAAAAAACTAGCGGGGGGAACACCGGGGAGCTGTTTTTT.

The chain has TRBV4-2 and TRBJ2-5; 8 bases agree with TRBD1. CDR3 length equals 13 residues. V dropped 4 bases and J dropped 2; count of bases not matched to a gene: 0. Germline assignment: CDR1 LGHNA and CDR2 YNFKEQ. The CDR3 DNA follows: TGTGCCAGCAGCCGGGACAGGCAAGAGACCCAGTACTTC. It translates to CASSRDRQETQYF.

This chain connects TRBV6-9 to TRBJ2-2, with TRBD2 as a possible D gene (6 bases). From germline, CDR1 is MNHGY and CDR2 SVAAGI. V was pared by 6 bases and J by 7 bases, with 6 bases between. CDR3 length equals 11 residues. The CDR3 region has the DNA TGTGCCAGCAGGGGAGGCGGGGAGCTGTTTTTT. This sequence encodes CASRGGGELFF.